Ten or more counts support the clone carrying this TCR beta chain. First-strand cDNA used TRAV- and TRBV-specific primers, covering alpha and beta chains. Amplification of TCRs used a constant-region primer and V-primer adapter for roughly 22 PCR cycles. In TCRdb, the reads were re-called with MiXCR into one record per CDR3 protein. The sample lists some 82,000 distinct CDR3 sequences; approximately 17% were seen once. These data originate in a study of low-dose radiotherapy and immunotherapy resistance in tumors. Study-level information: Cyclophosphamide went in intravenously at 200 mg/m2 every two weeks, one day before radiation and immunotherapy.

The time point was: before trial treatment. The length of the CDR3 is 14 residues. V was pared by 0 bases and J by 6 bases, with 11 bases between. Germline CDR1 is SGHRS and CDR2 is YFSETQ. The genes are TRBV5-1 and TRBJ2-3; a possible D gene is TRBD1 (5 bases). Sequencing used PBMCs, obtained before treatment. The receptor comes from a male donor with prostate cancer. The DNA of the CDR3 is TGCGCCAGCAGCTTGGAAGGGGTCCGGGATACGCAGTATTTT. It yields the protein CASSLEGVRDTQYF.